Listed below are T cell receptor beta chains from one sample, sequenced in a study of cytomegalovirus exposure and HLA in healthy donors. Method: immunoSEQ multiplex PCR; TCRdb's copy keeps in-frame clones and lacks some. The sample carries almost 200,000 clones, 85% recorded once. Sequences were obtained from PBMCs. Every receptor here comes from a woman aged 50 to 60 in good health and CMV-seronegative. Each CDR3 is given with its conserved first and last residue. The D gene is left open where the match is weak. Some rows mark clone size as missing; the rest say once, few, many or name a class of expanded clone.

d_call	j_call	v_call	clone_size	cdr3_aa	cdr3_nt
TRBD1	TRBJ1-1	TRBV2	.	CASNNRGSDTEAFF	TGTGCCAGCAACAACAGGGGCTCAGACACTGAAGCTTTCTTT
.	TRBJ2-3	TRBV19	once	CASSRSTDTQYF	TGTGCCAGTAGCAGGAGCACAGATACGCAGTATTTT
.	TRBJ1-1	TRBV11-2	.	CASSYPTGLENTEAFF	TGTGCCAGCAGCTACCCGACGGGACTCGAGAACACTGAAGCTTTCTTT
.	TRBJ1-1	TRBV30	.	CAGKKDRNTEAFF	TGTGCCGGGAAGAAGGACAGGAACACTGAAGCTTTCTTT
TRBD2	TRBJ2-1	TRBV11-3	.	CASSSAGGLAGDEQFF	TGTGCCAGCAGCTCAGCCGGGGGACTAGCGGGAGATGAGCAGTTCTTC
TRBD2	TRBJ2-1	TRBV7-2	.	CASSSRRGLAGINEQFF	TGTGCCAGCAGCTCCCGGAGAGGGCTAGCGGGAATTAATGAGCAGTTCTTC
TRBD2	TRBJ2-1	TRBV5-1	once	CASSLKTSGGREQFF	TGCGCCAGCAGCTTGAAGACTAGCGGGGGTAGGGAGCAGTTCTTC
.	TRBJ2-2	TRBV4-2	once	CASSQDPLNTGELFF	TGTGCCAGCAGCCAAGACCCTTTAAACACCGGGGAGCTGTTTTTT
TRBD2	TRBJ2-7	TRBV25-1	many	CASSEMASGSYEQYF	TGTGCCAGCAGTGAAATGGCTAGCGGGAGCTACGAGCAGTACTTC
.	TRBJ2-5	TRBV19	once	CASNGGLSGGQYF	TGTGCCAGTAATGGGGGGCTTTCGGGGGGCCAGTACTTC
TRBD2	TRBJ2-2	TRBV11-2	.	CATRGGNTGELFF	TGTGCCACCCGGGGGGGGAACACCGGGGAGCTGTTTTTT
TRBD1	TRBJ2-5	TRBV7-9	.	CASSSSDRGRETQYF	TGTGCCAGCAGCTCATCAGACAGGGGGCGAGAGACCCAGTACTTC
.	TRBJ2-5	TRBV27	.	CASSLAETQYF	TGTGCCAGCAGCTTGGCAGAGACCCAGTACTTC
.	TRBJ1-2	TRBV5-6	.	CASSLLSVSYGYTF	TGTGCCAGCAGCTTGTTATCGGTATCGTATGGCTACACCTTC
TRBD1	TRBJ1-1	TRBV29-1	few	CSALTGGGNTEAFF	TGCAGCGCCCTCACAGGGGGAGGTAACACTGAAGCTTTCTTT
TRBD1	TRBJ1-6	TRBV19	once	CASSRTGRDNSPLHF	TGTGCCAGTAGTAGGACAGGTCGCGATAATTCACCCCTCCACTTT
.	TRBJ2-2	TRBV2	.	CASRWTPANTGELFF	TGTGCCAGCAGGTGGACTCCCGCGAACACCGGGGAGCTGTTTTTT
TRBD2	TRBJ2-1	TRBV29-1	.	CSVELAGGDSYNEQFF	TGCAGCGTTGAACTAGCGGGAGGGGACTCCTACAATGAGCAGTTCTTC
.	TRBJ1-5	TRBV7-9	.	CASSPPDQPQHF	TGTGCCAGCAGCCCTCCCGATCAGCCCCAGCATTTT
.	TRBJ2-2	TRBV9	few	CASSVGQGKNTGELFF	TGTGCCAGCAGCGTCGGTCAGGGGAAGAACACCGGGGAGCTGTTTTTT
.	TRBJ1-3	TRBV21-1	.	CASNSTAISGNTIYF	TGTGCCAGCAACTCCACCGCCATCTCTGGAAACACCATATATTTT
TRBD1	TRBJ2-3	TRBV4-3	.	CASSLRTGGADTQYF	TGCGCCAGCAGCCTGCGAACAGGGGGCGCAGATACGCAGTATTTT
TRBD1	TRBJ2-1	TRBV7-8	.	CASRHDRGGWNEQFF	TGTGCCAGCAGACATGACAGGGGAGGTTGGAATGAGCAGTTCTTC
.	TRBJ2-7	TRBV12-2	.	CASRLDHQAAYEQYF	TGTGCAAGTCGCTTAGACCACCAAGCTGCCTACGAGCAGTACTTC
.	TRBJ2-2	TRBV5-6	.	CASSLGVWGSGELFF	TGTGCCAGCAGCTTGGGGGTATGGGGCAGCGGGGAGCTGTTTTTT
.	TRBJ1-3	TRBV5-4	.	CASSLAPGLNSGNTIYF	TGTGCCAGCAGCTTGGCCCCAGGGCTTAACTCTGGAAACACCATATATTTT
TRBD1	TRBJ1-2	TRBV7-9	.	CASSTQGNYGYTF	TGTGCCAGCAGCACACAGGGGAACTATGGCTACACCTTC
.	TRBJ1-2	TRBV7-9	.	CSSSSTNYGYTF	TGTTCCAGCAGCTCCACTAACTATGGCTACACCTTC
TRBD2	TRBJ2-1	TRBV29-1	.	CSVVFRLAGGYNEQFF	TGCAGCGTTGTCTTCCGCCTAGCGGGAGGCTACAATGAGCAGTTCTTC
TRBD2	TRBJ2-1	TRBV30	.	CAWSQGLAGSAEQFF	TGTGCCTGGAGTCAGGGACTAGCGGGGTCGGCTGAGCAGTTCTTC
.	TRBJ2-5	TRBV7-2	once	CASSLAGLGETQYF	TGTGCCAGCAGCTTAGCGGGACTCGGAGAGACCCAGTACTTC
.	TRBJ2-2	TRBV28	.	CASSLGLAFTGELFF	TGTGCCAGCAGCCTGGGGCTAGCGTTCACCGGGGAGCTGTTTTTT
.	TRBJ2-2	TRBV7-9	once	CASSLARRQEELFF	TGTGCCAGCAGCTTAGCACGACGGCAGGAGGAGCTGTTTTTT
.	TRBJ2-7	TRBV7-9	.	CSSSLSGEQYF	TGTTCCAGCAGCTTATCAGGCGAGCAGTACTTC
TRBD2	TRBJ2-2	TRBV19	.	CASSYWRGLADTGELFF	TGTGCCAGTAGTTATTGGAGGGGACTAGCGGATACCGGGGAGCTGTTTTTT
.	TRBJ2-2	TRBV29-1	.	CSVGLVAAGELFF	TGCAGCGTTGGTCTGGTAGCGGCCGGGGAGCTGTTTTTT
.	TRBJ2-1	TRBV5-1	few	CASSLPGERQFF	TGCGCCAGCAGCTTACCGGGAGAGCGACAGTTCTTC
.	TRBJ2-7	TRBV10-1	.	CASKVDQGSYEQYF	TGCGCCAGCAAGGTAGACCAGGGGAGCTACGAGCAGTACTTC
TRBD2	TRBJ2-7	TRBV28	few	CASSYPAGAAYEQYF	TGTGCCAGCAGTTACCCAGCGGGGGCGGCCTACGAGCAGTACTTC
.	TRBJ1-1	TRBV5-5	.	CASSLVPLIGGTEAFF	TGTGCCAGCAGCTTGGTTCCTCTTATCGGGGGGACTGAAGCTTTCTTT
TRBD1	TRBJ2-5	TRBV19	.	CASSITGGYETQYF	TGTGCCAGTAGTATCACAGGGGGCTATGAGACCCAGTACTTC
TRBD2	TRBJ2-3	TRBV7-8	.	CASSLARLAGGLDTQYF	TGTGCCAGCAGCTTAGCTAGACTAGCGGGAGGGTTAGATACGCAGTATTTT
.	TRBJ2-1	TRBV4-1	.	CASSQAASAAYNEQFF	TGCGCCAGCAGCCAAGCAGCTAGCGCGGCCTACAATGAGCAGTTCTTC
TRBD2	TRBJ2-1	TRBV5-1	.	CASSGTGTSAIGEQFF	TGCGCCAGCAGCGGTACCGGGACTAGCGCCATTGGGGAGCAGTTCTTC
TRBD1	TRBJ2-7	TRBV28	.	CASTKGAGLSYEQYF	TGTGCCAGCACCAAGGGGGCAGGTTTGTCCTACGAGCAGTACTTC
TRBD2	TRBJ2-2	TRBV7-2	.	CASSIQAGGTGELFF	TGTGCCAGCAGCATACAAGCGGGGGGGACCGGGGAGCTGTTTTTT
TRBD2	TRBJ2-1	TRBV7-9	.	CASSWISGRGDNEQFF	TGTGCCAGCAGCTGGATTAGCGGGAGAGGCGACAATGAGCAGTTCTTC
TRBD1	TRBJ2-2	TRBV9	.	CASSVDPDRVTGELFF	TGTGCCAGCAGCGTAGACCCGGACAGGGTCACCGGGGAGCTGTTTTTT
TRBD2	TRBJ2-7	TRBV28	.	CASSPNQAGVRVDEQYF	TGTGCCAGCAGCCCGAACCAAGCGGGAGTCAGAGTGGACGAGCAGTACTTC
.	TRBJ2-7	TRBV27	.	CASSSARGYEQYF	TGTGCCAGCAGTTCGGCCAGGGGCTACGAGCAGTACTTC
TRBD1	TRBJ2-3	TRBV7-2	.	CASSSDDRAIPHF	TGTGCCAGCAGCTCCGACGACAGGGCGATCCCTCATTTT
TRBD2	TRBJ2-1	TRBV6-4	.	CASSPRYIAGAVYNEQFF	TGTGCCAGCAGCCCCCGGTATATAGCGGGAGCGGTATACAATGAGCAGTTCTTC
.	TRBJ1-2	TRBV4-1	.	CASSQGEGGGYGYTF	TGCGCCAGCAGCCAAGGGGAAGGGGGGGGATATGGCTACACCTTC
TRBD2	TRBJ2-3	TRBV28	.	CASSLWAGATDTQYF	TGTGCCAGCAGTTTATGGGCGGGAGCCACAGATACGCAGTATTTT
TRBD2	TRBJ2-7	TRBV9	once	CASSSREREGDSEQYF	TGTGCCAGCAGCTCGAGGGAGCGGGAGGGCGATTCCGAGCAGTACTTC
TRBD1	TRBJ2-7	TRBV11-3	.	CASSPRDRDYEQYF	TGTGCCAGCAGCCCCCGGGACAGGGACTACGAGCAGTACTTC